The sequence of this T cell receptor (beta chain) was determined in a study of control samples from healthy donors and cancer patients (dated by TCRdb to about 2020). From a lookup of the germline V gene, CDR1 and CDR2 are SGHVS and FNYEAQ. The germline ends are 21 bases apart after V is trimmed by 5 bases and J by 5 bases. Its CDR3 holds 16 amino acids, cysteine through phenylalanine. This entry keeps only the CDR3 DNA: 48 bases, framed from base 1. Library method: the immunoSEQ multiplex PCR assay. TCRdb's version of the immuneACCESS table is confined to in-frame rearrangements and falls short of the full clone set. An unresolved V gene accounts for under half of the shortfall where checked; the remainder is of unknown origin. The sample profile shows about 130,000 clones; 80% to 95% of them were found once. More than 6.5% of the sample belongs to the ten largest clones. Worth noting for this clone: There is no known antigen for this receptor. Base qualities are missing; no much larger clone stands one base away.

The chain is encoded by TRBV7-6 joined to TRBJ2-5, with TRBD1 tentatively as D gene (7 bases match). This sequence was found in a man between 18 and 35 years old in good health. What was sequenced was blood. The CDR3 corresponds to CASSPPGDRVWETQYF. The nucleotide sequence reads TGTGCCAGCAGCCCCCCGGGAGACAGGGTTTGGGAGACCCAGTACTTC.